The 18 T cell receptor beta chains presented below share a single source sample, sequenced in a study of blood T cell repertoires in COVID-19. Profiling relied on immunoSEQ multiplex PCR, and the TCRdb table lists in-frame clones only, not all of them. This sample has 490,000 or so clones, with 75% to 90% found just once. The sample consisted of PBMCs or T cells enriched from blood (not recorded which). Receptor source: a woman aged 60-70 years who had recovered from COVID-19.

V gene TRBV24-1 combines with J gene TRBJ1-2, with 7 bases that match TRBD1. Germline V lookup: CDR1 KGHDR, CDR2 SFDVKD. This CDR3 spans 17 amino acids. J lost 2 bases, V lost 4 bases, and 12 bases had no gene match. In nucleotides, the CDR3 is TGTGCCACCAGTGACGGAAGCAACAGGGGAAGGAACTATGGCTACACCTTC. It is translated as CATSDGSNRGRNYGYTF.

The chain links TRBV2 to TRBJ2-3; possibly TRBD2 for D (5 bases). The CDR3 covers 19 residues. CDR1 and CDR2 from the germline V gene are SNHLY and FYNNEI. V shed 5 bases and J shed 0 bases, with 24 bases lying between them. CDR3 loop: CASSHPLDLSGTSTDTQYF. The CDR3, as DNA: TGTGCCAGCAGTCACCCTCTTGACCTAAGCGGCACTAGCACAGATACGCAGTATTTT.

V gene TRBV6-5 combines with J gene TRBJ1-3; D is uncertain. Trimming left V 7 bases short and J 5 bases short, with 12 bases between. Germline CDR1 and CDR2: MNHEY and SVGAGI. The CDR3 is 13 amino acids. The CDR3 is CASKREVRNTIYF. DNA for the CDR3: TGTGCCAGCAAAAGGGAGGTCCGAAACACCATATATTTT.

The chain is built from TRBV21-1 and TRBJ1-2; TRBD1, the table's D call, was not compared with the DNA. TRBV21-1 is labeled a pseudogene. The CDR3 is made up of 18 amino acids. The CDR3 sequence: CASSKALLGDRLFYGYTF. The CDR3 nucleotides read TGTGCCAGCAGCAAAGCGCTTTTGGGGGACAGACTCTTCTATGGCTACACCTTC.

This sequence joins TRBV5-3 and TRBJ2-7; 7 bases align to TRBD1. TRBV5-3 is an ORF, and what it does is uncertain. V trimming: 1 base; J trimming: 6 bases; junction bases outside the gene matches: 13. The CDR3 runs 16 residues. CDR3 sequence (DNA): TGTGCCAGAAGCTTGAGAAGTTACAGGGGCTGCTTCGAGCAGTACGTC. This encodes CARSLRSYRGCFEQYV.

The chain employs TRBV7-9 and TRBJ1-4; D remains ambiguous. V gave up 2 bases and J gave up 0 bases, with 7 bases separating them. Germline CDR1 and CDR2: SEHNR and FQNEAQ (reference sequence). The CDR3 length is 15 residues. CDR3 coding DNA: TGTGCCAGCAGCTTATCACTGGCAACTAATGAAAAACTGTTTTTT. Amino acids: CASSLSLATNEKLFF.

The chain links TRBV2 to TRBJ2-5; 7 nucleotides line up with TRBD1. The ends lost 6 bases at V and 5 bases at J; junction bases unmatched: 12. The CDR3 spans 15 residues. Germline CDR1 and CDR2: SNHLY and FYNNEI. CDR3: CASRPGQVAMETQYF. The CDR3 DNA sequence: TGTGCCAGCAGGCCTGGACAGGTCGCGATGGAGACCCAGTACTTC.

The rearrangement uses TRBV10-3 and TRBJ1-6; D unresolved. V lost 2 bases, J lost 0 bases, and 8 bases lay in between. From germline, CDR1 is ENHRY and CDR2 SYGVKD. This CDR3 comprises 16 residues. This chain's CDR3 is CAISERGPSYNSPLHF. In DNA, the CDR3 is TGTGCCATCAGTGAGCGCGGCCCCTCCTATAATTCACCCCTCCACTTT.

The rearrangement uses TRBV6-5 and TRBJ1-6, with D possibly TRBD1 on 5 matching bases. This CDR3 is built from 16 residues. Germline lookup yields CDR1 MNHEY and CDR2 SVGAGI. V dropped 0 bases and J dropped 6 bases, with 12 bases sitting between them. The CDR3 sequence is CASSYSLSGINSPLHF. For the CDR3, the DNA is TGTGCCAGCAGTTACTCGCTTTCAGGGATTAATTCACCCCTCCACTTT.

This clone was observed a handful of times. This chain uses TRBV7-9 with TRBJ2-7; 7 bases agree with TRBD1. CDR1 is SEHNR and CDR2 is FQNEAQ in the germline V gene (reference sequence). This CDR3 region has 13 residues. Unmatched junction bases numbered 6, after V lost 4 bases and J lost 6 bases. CDR3 sequence (DNA): TGTGCCAGCAGCTCGACAGGGCAGGGCGAGCAGTACTTC. Protein sequence: CASSSTGQGEQYF. Supplemented by reference TRBV7-9 and TRBJ2-7, the full variable domain reads DTGVSQNPRHKITKRGQNVTFRCDPISEHNRLYWYRQTLGQGPEFLTYFQNEAQLEKSRLLSDRFSAERPKGSFSTLEIQRTEQGDSAMYLCASSSTGQGEQYFGPGTRLTVT.

V usage is TRBV20-1 and J usage is TRBJ2-3; a weak D match, TRBD2 (5 bases). Trimming took 3 bases from V and 1 from J, leaving 8 bases between them. This CDR3 region has 13 residues. In germline, CDR1 is DFQATT, CDR2 SNEGSKA (reference sequence). The CDR3 DNA sequence: TGCAGTGCTAGTAAAGCGGGCACAGATACGCAGTATTTT. Protein sequence: CSASKAGTDTQYF.

This clone was counted a few times. V is TRBV29-1 and J is TRBJ2-2; 10 bases are a match to TRBD1. Per germline, CDR1 SQVTM and CDR2 ANQGSEA. V lost 1 base, J lost 5 bases, and 7 bases stayed unmatched. This CDR3 has 16 amino acids. In DNA form, the CDR3 reads TGCAGCGTTGAAGGGGCCGGACAGGGGGGGACCGGGGAGCTGTTTTTT. Its translation: CSVEGAGQGGTGELFF.

This clone appeared a single time. This chain joins TRBV9 and TRBJ2-3; the match to TRBD1 covers 7 bases. Germline V gene data show CDR1 as SGDLS and CDR2 as YYNGEE. The CDR3 length is 14 residues. With V trimmed by 0 bases and J by 6 bases, 4 bases remained unmatched. In nucleotides, the CDR3 is TGTGCCAGCAGCGTAGTTGAAGGGGGCGATACGCAGTATTTT. Protein sequence: CASSVVEGGDTQYF.

This rearrangement joins TRBV9 to TRBJ1-2; 11 bases are a match to TRBD1. This CDR3 comprises 16 residues. The ends lost 3 bases at V and 4 bases at J; junction bases unmatched: 8. CDR1 is SGDLS, CDR2 YYNGEE, per germline. The CDR3, as DNA: TGTGCCAGCAGCGCGACTAGGACAGGGGGCGGCTATGGCTACACCTTC. The encoded protein is CASSATRTGGGYGYTF.

V gene TRBV28 combines with J gene TRBJ1-2; tentatively, D is TRBD1 (6 bases). Trimming took off 1 base at V and 0 bases at J, with 12 bases between the two ends. This CDR3 has 16 amino acids. Germline CDR1 reads MDHEN; CDR2 reads SYDVKM. The CDR3 nucleotides read TGTGCCAGCAGTTTATCCCGGGACACTTCTAACTATGGCTACACCTTC. Translated: CASSLSRDTSNYGYTF.

The genes are TRBV29-1 and TRBJ1-3, with 10 bases identical to TRBD1. The germline V gene has CDR1 SQVTM and CDR2 ANQGSEA. V was pared by 1 base and J by 3 bases, with 9 bases of the junction left unmatched. This CDR3 comprises 17 residues. The DNA for the CDR3 is TGCAGCGTTGAAGGTGGGCTCCGGACAGGGGGTGGAAACACCATATATTTT. Protein: CSVEGGLRTGGGNTIYF.

This rearrangement joins TRBV2 to TRBJ2-3, with 10 bases that match TRBD2. The CDR3 contains 14 residues. Germline loops: CDR1 SNHLY, CDR2 FYNNEI. After removal of 7 bases from V and 0 bases from J, the junction contained 1 base not matched to a gene. In nucleotides, the CDR3 is TGTGCCAGCAAGCGGGGGGGGAGCACAGATACGCAGTATTTT. Protein: CASKRGGSTDTQYF. The whole variable domain, remainder taken from reference TRBV2 and TRBJ2-3, is EPEVTQTPSHQVTQMGQEVILRCVPISNHLYFYWYRQILGQKVEFLVSFYNNEISEKSEIFDDQFSVERPDGSNFTLKIRSTKLEDSAMYFCASKRGGSTDTQYFGPGTRLTVL.

V usage is TRBV18 and J usage is TRBJ2-7; a possible D gene is TRBD1 (5 bases). Trimming stripped 2 bases from V and 7 bases from J, with 12 bases between. This CDR3 is 13 amino acids long. Germline V gene data show CDR1 as KGHSH and CDR2 as LQKENI. The CDR3 region is CASSPGADREQYV. In DNA form, the CDR3 reads TGTGCCAGCTCACCAGGGGCTGACAGAGAGCAGTACGTC.